These 23 T cell receptor beta chains were all obtained from the same sample, sequenced in a study of T cells after posttransplantation cyclophosphamide (dated by TCRdb to about 2016). The library relied on the immunoSEQ multiplex PCR assay. TCRdb's version of the immuneACCESS table is confined to in-frame rearrangements and falls short of the full clone set. An unresolved V gene accounts for under half of the shortfall where checked; the remainder is of unknown origin. The sample includes tens of thousands of clones, with approximately 87% observed a single time. The ten biggest clones cover 12% of the sample. The treatment or condition label of this sample denotes: high-dose cyclophosphamide on days +3 and +4 as single-agent GVHD prophylaxis. PTCy patients received busulfan and fludarabine conditioning, a related or unrelated marrow graft, and cyclophosphamide on days +3 and +4. The material sequenced was PBMCs, taken after allogeneic stem cell transplant with posttransplant cyclophosphamide. Receptors were obtained from a female patient between 30 and 39 years old who received an allogeneic stem cell transplant from an unrelated donor, was CMV-positive, and had no GVHD. Some T cells may derive from the graft donor when a transplant has been performed.

This rearrangement joins TRBV11-1 to TRBJ1-2; D is perhaps TRBD1 (6 bases). The germline gives CDR1 SGHAT, CDR2 FQDESV (reference sequence). CDR3 length: 15 residues. V dropped 5 bases and J dropped 5 bases, with 18 bases sitting between them. The CDR3 spells CASSPQQGTGYGYTF. CDR3 nucleotide sequence: TGTGCCAGCAGCCCGCAACAGGGAACGGGATATGGCTACACCTTC.

The gene calls are TRBV7-9 and TRBJ1-3; D call uncertain. Trimming left V 1 base short and J 0 bases short, with 4 bases between. The length of the CDR3 is 14 residues. Germline V CDR1 and CDR2: SEHNR, FQNEAQ (reference sequence). Written as DNA, the CDR3 is TGTGCCAGCAGCTTAGGTCACTCTGGAAACACCATATATTTT. Translated: CASSLGHSGNTIYF.

The gene calls are TRBV7-9 and TRBJ2-2; no reliable D call. The CDR3 consists of 14 residues. Germline loops: CDR1 SEHNR, CDR2 FQNEAQ (reference sequence). Trimming left V 1 base short and J 7 bases short, with 10 bases between. The CDR3 here is CASSLDSGFGELFF. CDR3 nucleotide sequence: TGTGCCAGCAGCTTAGATTCCGGTTTCGGGGAGCTGTTTTTT.

This chain links TRBV11-2 with TRBJ2-7; weak D call: TRBD2 (5 bases). The CDR3 spans 13 residues. V was pared by 1 base and J by 2 bases, with 6 bases between. Germline assignment: CDR1 SGHAT and CDR2 FQNNGV. In DNA form, the CDR3 reads TGTGCCAGCAGCTTAGCGGGGACCTACGAGCAGTACTTC. Its translation: CASSLAGTYEQYF.

The chain is built from TRBV7-2 and TRBJ2-2; TRBD2 aligns across 7 bases. The CDR3 has 15 residues. The ends lost 3 bases at V and 0 bases at J; junction bases unmatched: 1. CDR1 is SGHTA and CDR2 is FQGNSA in the germline V gene. CDR3 nucleotide sequence: TGTGCCAGCAGCTTCGGGACTACGAACACCGGGGAGCTGTTTTTT. It yields the protein CASSFGTTNTGELFF.

The rearrangement uses TRBV5-4 and TRBJ2-3; a possible D gene is TRBD2 (6 bases). V was shortened by 4 bases and J by 4 bases, with 16 bases between the two germline ends. The CDR3 covers 15 residues. The germline V gene has CDR1 SGHNT and CDR2 YYREEE (reference sequence). CDR3 sequence reads: CASSPREPIADTQYF. The CDR3 nucleotides are TGTGCCAGCAGCCCCCGGGAGCCGATCGCAGATACGCAGTATTTT.

The chain carries TRBV7-9 and TRBJ1-1, with 7 bases identical to TRBD1. Germline-derived CDR1 and CDR2 are SEHNR and FQNEAQ (reference sequence). V trimming: 7 bases; J trimming: 8 bases; junction bases outside the gene matches: 4. This CDR3 spans 11 amino acids. DNA for the CDR3: TGTGCCAGCACGGGGACAGTCGAAGCTTTCTTT. This translates into CASTGTVEAFF.

Here the CDR3 reads CASSSTGSLYEQYF. CDR3 in DNA: TGTGCCAGCAGTTCGACGGGTTCGCTCTACGAGCAGTACTTC. The V call is TRBV11-2, the J call TRBJ2-7; D unclear. The germline CDR1 and CDR2 sequences are SGHAT and FQNNGV. The germline V and J ends were trimmed by 6 bases and 3 bases, with 15 bases remaining between them. This CDR3 has 14 amino acids.

The gene calls are TRBV2 and TRBJ2-2; 8 nucleotides match TRBD2. CDR1 and CDR2 (germline): SNHLY, FYNNEI. This CDR3 spans 17 amino acids. With 4 bases clipped from V and 0 bases from J, the junction kept 7 bases outside the gene matches. The CDR3: CASSAGSGKANTGELFF. The DNA of the CDR3 is TGTGCCAGCAGTGCCGGTAGCGGGAAGGCGAACACCGGGGAGCTGTTTTTT.

The chain uses TRBV5-1 and TRBJ2-1; TRBD1 is a possible D gene (5 bases). Looked up from germline, CDR1 is SGHRS and CDR2 is YFSETQ. The CDR3 is made up of 11 amino acids. Trimming took off 3 bases at V and 11 bases at J, with 9 bases between the two ends. The CDR3 is CASSSSGQQFF. In DNA, the CDR3 is TGCGCCAGCAGCTCCTCAGGGCAGCAGTTCTTC.

The V and J genes are TRBV30 and TRBJ1-5, with TRBD1 identical over 11 bases. The CDR3 is 16 amino acids. CDR1 and CDR2 (germline): GTSNPN, SVGIG (reference sequence). Germline trimming cut 1 base from V and 5 bases from J; bases unmatched to any gene: 7. The CDR3: CAWSGGTGGQHQPQHF. CDR3 coding DNA: TGTGCCTGGAGTGGGGGGACAGGGGGTCAACATCAGCCCCAGCATTTT.

This chain uses TRBV7-2 with TRBJ2-2; D possibly corresponds to TRBD1 (6 bases). CDR1 SGHTA and CDR2 FQGNSA come from the germline V gene. Trimming took off 1 base at V and 6 bases at J, with 12 bases between the two ends. The CDR3 is made up of 15 amino acids. The DNA of the CDR3 is TGTGCCAGCAGCTTAGTCCCCCAGGGGTCCGGGGAGCTGTTTTTT. Protein product: CASSLVPQGSGELFF.

The V call is TRBV2, the J call TRBJ1-2; D might be TRBD1 (5 bases). The CDR3 has 17 residues. Looked up from germline, CDR1 is SNHLY and CDR2 is FYNNEI. V shed 7 bases and J shed 1 base, with 22 bases lying between them. This CDR3 is CASKGLGTLLDNYGYTF. In nucleotides, the CDR3 is TGTGCCAGCAAGGGACTTGGTACCTTGCTGGATAACTATGGCTACACCTTC.

The chain is built from TRBV7-9 and TRBJ2-1, with 7 bases identical to TRBD1. Germline V gives CDR1 SEHNR, CDR2 FQNEAQ (reference sequence). V gave up 5 bases and J gave up 7 bases; unmatched junction bases: 11. The CDR3 runs to 15 residues. CDR3 DNA sequence: TGTGCCAGCAGCCTGTATTCCGGGACAGAAAATGAGCAGTTCTTC. As protein: CASSLYSGTENEQFF.

V is TRBV7-2 and J is TRBJ2-4, with D maybe TRBD2 (6 bases). The germline V and J ends were trimmed by 10 bases and 3 bases, with 13 bases remaining between them. The V gene's germline CDR1 is SGHTA and CDR2 FQGNSA. This CDR3 is 13 amino acids long. The CDR3 loop is CAISRGYKNIQYF. In DNA, the CDR3 is TGTGCCATATCGCGGGGCTACAAAAACATTCAGTACTTC.

The chain uses TRBV2 and TRBJ2-3; D perhaps matches TRBD1 (5 bases). Looked up from germline, CDR1 is SNHLY and CDR2 is FYNNEI. This CDR3 has 15 amino acids. V lost 1 base to trimming and J lost 2 bases, with 10 bases between them. The CDR3 reads CASSEGGIDTDTQYF. The CDR3 DNA sequence: TGTGCCAGCAGTGAAGGGGGCATCGACACAGATACGCAGTATTTT.

The J gene is TRBJ2-2, the V gene TRBV30; D is unclear. V shed 0 bases and J shed 4 bases, with 6 bases lying between them. CDR3 size: 13 residues. Per germline, CDR1 GTSNPN and CDR2 SVGIG (reference sequence). CDR3 nucleotides: TGTGCCTGGAGTGTCTCTCCCACCGGGGAGCTGTTTTTT. Its translation: CAWSVSPTGELFF.

This clone was counted a single time. V and J are TRBV27 and TRBJ1-1, with 8 positions matching TRBD1. Germline V gives CDR1 MNHEY, CDR2 SMNVEV (reference sequence). The V segment lost 4 bases and the J segment 8 bases; nucleotides outside the gene matches: 12. The CDR3 consists of 15 residues. The CDR3 region has the DNA TGTGCCAGCAGTTATCTTGGGACAGGCCTGGGAGAAGCTTTCTTT. Protein sequence: CASSYLGTGLGEAFF.

As regards this clone: This sample also contains other DNA sequences that code for the same CDR3. The chain combines TRBV27 with TRBJ1-6; TRBD1 matches 9 bases. The CDR3 length is 14 residues. Trimming at V came to 3 bases and at J to 9 bases, leaving 3 bases not matched to a gene. Germline lookup yields CDR1 MNHEY and CDR2 SMNVEV (reference sequence). CDR3 in DNA: TGTGCCAGCAGTTTCGGGACAGGGAGTTCACCCCTCCACTTT. Translating it yields CASSFGTGSSPLHF.

V and J are TRBV5-1 and TRBJ2-7, with 12 bases fitting TRBD1. With V trimmed by 3 bases and J by 4 bases, 5 bases remained unmatched. Germline-derived CDR1 and CDR2 are SGHRS and YFSETQ. This CDR3 contains 15 residues. CDR3 nucleotides: TGCGCCAGCAGCTCCCGGGACAGGGGGCTATACGAGCAGTACTTC. This encodes CASSSRDRGLYEQYF.

This chain connects TRBV5-4 to TRBJ2-1; TRBD2 agrees at 15 bases. J gave up 4 bases and V 4 bases, and 6 bases lay outside the gene matches. Germline CDR1 and CDR2: SGHNT and YYREEE (reference sequence). The CDR3 extends over 17 amino acids. CDR3 sequence reads: CASSPGLAGGGYNEQFF. CDR3 nucleotides: TGTGCCAGCAGCCCGGGACTAGCGGGGGGCGGGTACAATGAGCAGTTCTTC.

The genes are TRBV18 and TRBJ1-4; the D gene is possibly TRBD1 (5 bases). This CDR3 region has 16 residues. Trimming stripped 3 bases from V and 4 bases from J, with 15 bases between. From germline, CDR1 is KGHSH and CDR2 LQKENI. Written as DNA, the CDR3 is TGTGCCAGCTCACCGTACTTCGGGGGAGATAATGAAAAACTGTTTTTT. The encoded protein is CASSPYFGGDNEKLFF.

This clone has a single count. The rearrangement uses TRBV11-2 and TRBJ2-3; 13 bases are a match to TRBD2. Germline V gene sequence: CDR1 SGHAT, CDR2 FQNNGV. The CDR3 is 17 residues long. Trimming removed 1 base from V and 6 bases from J; junction bases left unmatched: 7. The CDR3 reads CASSLGTSGGGGDTQYF. CDR3 DNA sequence: TGTGCCAGCAGCTTAGGGACTAGCGGGGGCGGTGGGGATACGCAGTATTTT.